The sequence of this T cell receptor beta chain was determined in a study of CD8 T cells in ankylosing spondylitis (dated by TCRdb to 2016 to 2017). Looking at the study overall: The study set out to find disease-linked TCR variants by profiling T cell receptor beta repertoires in ankylosing spondylitis patients and healthy donors. Peripheral blood samples were taken, and synovial fluid was additionally collected from ankylosing spondylitis patients. In total, the full study cohort was made up of 95 to 110 healthy donors and 25 to 30 ankylosing spondylitis patients.

Findings and caveats that apply to the study as a whole: The disease-linked clones showed a CD8+ phenotype and occurred at relatively low frequencies in peripheral blood. Significant enrichment of the disease-linked clones was reported in matched synovial fluid samples from ankylosing spondylitis patients. Some of the motif variants had been reported before in the synovial fluid and blood of reactive arthritis patients, a finding that suggests common disease-initiation mechanisms. A TCR beta motif made up of several highly homologous amino acid variants appeared to be characteristic of blood from ankylosing spondylitis patients.

This clonotype has ten or more counts. Its antigen is currently not known. No per-base quality is available; no much larger clone lies one base away. The run used an Illumina HiSeq 2500. Quantitative 5'-RACE with molecular barcodes was used to prepare TCR beta libraries. The study's own analysis went as follows. A new computational method, built on a probabilistic model of VDJ rearrangement, was used to identify disease-linked TCR variants. TCRdb took the public reads, trimmed them with fastp at Q25, ran MiXCR for clone calling and kept in-frame beta chains. Duplicate CDR3 protein sequences are folded into a single record with the most common DNA and genes. V and J calls and clone size were set by TCRdb, not the authors. Within this sample are around 130,000 distinct CDR3 sequences, with over 6% of them counted one time only. Over 9% of the sample rests with the top ten. Sequencing was performed on blood, either unsorted or a sorted T cell fraction (not recorded which). This sequence was found in a male donor with ankylosing spondylitis or in good health (not recorded which).

Here is the DNA: TGCAGTGCTAGCCCCCCCCAGGGTTCTGGGGCCAACGTCCTGACTTTC. It codes for CSASPPQGSGANVLTF. The chain is assembled from TRBV20-1 and TRBJ2-6; TRBD1 is a possible D gene, resting on 5 matching bases. The CDR3 sequence holds 16 residues, the cysteine and phenylalanine included. Only the CDR3 part of the read is kept: 48 bases, read in frame from the first base. Deletion took 3 bases off V and 1 base off J, with a span of 13 bases between the germline ends. For CDR1 and CDR2, the germline V gene (reference sequence) lists DFQATT and SNEGSKA.